The 26 T cell receptor beta chains in this list originate from one sample, sequenced in a study of identifying expanded T cells in peripheral blood. Profiled with immunoSEQ multiplex PCR; TCRdb holds only in-frame clones, not every one. The data contain roughly 63,000 clones, around 86% of them singletons. The sample comprised blood. The receptors were gathered from a person between 18 and 69 years old in good health.

The genes are TRBV19 and TRBJ2-5; TRBD1 aligns across 7 bases. Germline V gene sequence: CDR1 LNHDA, CDR2 SQIVND (reference sequence). Losses at the gene ends were 3 bases for V and 2 bases for J; bases not matched to a gene: 3. The CDR3 covers 14 residues. CDR3 residues: CASSMDRRQETQYF. The CDR3 DNA is TGTGCCAGTAGTATGGACAGGAGACAAGAGACCCAGTACTTC.

The chain recombines TRBV5-1 with TRBJ2-5; 16 bases are a match to TRBD2. V trimming: 3 bases; J trimming: 5 bases; junction bases outside the gene matches: 10. This CDR3 comprises 18 residues. CDR1 SGHRS and CDR2 YFSETQ come from the germline V gene. CDR3 sequence (DNA): TGCGCCAGCAGCTACCCGGGACTAGCGGGGGGGCCGCGGGAGACCCAGTACTTC. This gives the protein CASSYPGLAGGPRETQYF. The whole variable domain, filled in from reference TRBV5-1 and TRBJ2-5, reads KAGVTQTPRYLIKTRGQQVTLSCSPISGHRSVSWYQQTPGQGLQFLFEYFSETQRNKGNFPGRFSGRQFSNSRSEMNVSTLELGDSALYLCASSYPGLAGGPRETQYFGPGTRLLVL.

V usage is TRBV23-1 and J usage is TRBJ2-2; D may be TRBD2 (5 bases). TRBV23-1 is an ORF for which the function is uncertain. V lost 0 bases to trimming and J lost 0 bases, with 11 bases between them. The CDR3 is made up of 17 amino acids. The CDR3 region is CASSQSKQAANTGELFF. The CDR3 nucleotides are TGCGCCAGCAGTCAATCGAAGCAAGCGGCGAACACCGGGGAGCTGTTTTTT.

The V gene is TRBV6-1, the J gene TRBJ1-1, with TRBD1 identical over 8 bases. CDR1 MNHNS and CDR2 SASEGT come from the germline V gene. Unmatched junction bases numbered 4, after V lost 5 bases and J lost 5 bases. CDR3 size: 13 residues. The DNA for the CDR3 is TGTGCCAGCAGTTTACAGGGGGGAACTGAAGCTTTCTTT. As protein: CASSLQGGTEAFF.

The rearrangement links TRBV18 to TRBJ2-7, with TRBD1 identical over 8 bases. This CDR3 region has 14 residues. Germline trimming cut 2 bases from V and 6 bases from J; bases unmatched to any gene: 6. Germline V gives CDR1 KGHSH, CDR2 LQKENI. This CDR3 reads CASSPGGQGFEQYF. As DNA, the CDR3 is TGTGCCAGCTCACCAGGTGGACAGGGTTTCGAGCAGTACTTC.

Only a few counts were recorded for this clone. The chain carries TRBV6-5 and TRBJ2-5, with a weak D call TRBD1 (5 bases). The CDR3 runs 13 residues. V dropped 8 bases and J dropped 5 bases, with 15 bases sitting between them. Germline lookup yields CDR1 MNHEY and CDR2 SVGAGI. CDR3 region: CASRIGAGETQYF. The CDR3 DNA reads as TGTGCCAGCCGGATTGGGGCTGGGGAGACCCAGTACTTC.

The J gene is TRBJ1-1, the V gene TRBV11-3, with 9 bases lining up with TRBD1. This CDR3 region has 16 residues. Germline lookup yields CDR1 SGHNT and CDR2 YENEEA. V shed 0 bases and J 1 base; nucleotides not matched to a gene: 3. CDR3 protein: CASSLEGGQGNTEAFF. The CDR3 DNA is TGTGCCAGCAGCTTAGAAGGGGGACAGGGGAACACTGAAGCTTTCTTT.

The CDR3 here is CASSIEMISGNTIYF. In DNA form, the CDR3 reads TGTGCCAGTAGTATAGAGATGATCTCTGGAAACACCATATATTTT. This rearrangement joins TRBV19 to TRBJ1-3; no firm D call. Trimming removed 0 bases at V and 0 bases at J, with 6 bases between. The CDR3 covers 15 residues. Germline values: CDR1 LNHDA, CDR2 SQIVND (reference sequence).

The V call is TRBV6-5, the J call TRBJ1-5, with D possibly matching TRBD1 (6 bases). V was clipped by 8 bases and J by 0 bases, with 14 bases between them. Germline V gives CDR1 MNHEY, CDR2 SVGAGI. The CDR3 is 15 residues long. The CDR3 loop is CASRRGQNSNQPQHF. The CDR3 DNA reads TGTGCCAGCCGCAGAGGACAGAATAGCAATCAGCCCCAGCATTTT.

As for this clone: A read error is likely, as this CDR3 ends without the conserved phenylalanine or tryptophan. Because the CDR3's place on the DNA is in doubt, the DNA is left out and the CDR3 is given as listed by TCRdb. The CDR3 spells CASSKGGQGGL. The genes are TRBV21-1 and TRBJ1-1; TRBD1 is taken as the D call from the table, unchecked against the DNA. TRBV21-1 is noted as a pseudogene. Both ends counted, the CDR3 spans 11 residues.

Here the CDR3 reads CASSTGSGNTIYF. CDR3 coding DNA: TGCGCCAGCAGTACAGGGTCAGGAAACACCATATATTTT. The chain uses TRBV5-1 and TRBJ1-3; D is possibly TRBD1 (6 bases). CDR3 size: 13 residues. V lost 5 bases and J lost 4, with 10 bases in between. Germline-derived CDR1 and CDR2 are SGHRS and YFSETQ.

This chain links TRBV19 with TRBJ1-5, with TRBD1 identical over 7 bases. Germline V gene sequence: CDR1 LNHDA, CDR2 SQIVND (reference sequence). The CDR3 is 15 residues long. With 3 bases clipped from V and 2 bases from J, the junction kept 4 bases outside the gene matches. The CDR3 is CASSIPGTGNQPQHF. In nucleotides, the CDR3 is TGTGCCAGTAGTATCCCGGGGACAGGCAATCAGCCCCAGCATTTT. Based on the CDR3 plus reference TRBV19 and TRBJ1-5, the full variable domain is DGGITQSPKYLFRKEGQNVTLSCEQNLNHDAMYWYRQDPGQGLRLIYYSQIVNDFQKGDIAEGYSVSREKKESFPLTVTSAQKNPTAFYLCASSIPGTGNQPQHFGDGTRLSIL.

This chain uses TRBV9 with TRBJ1-2; a possible D gene is TRBD1 (5 bases). The V end lost 0 bases, the J end lost 8 bases, and 14 bases lay between the germline ends. The CDR3 has 14 amino acids. CDR1 and CDR2 from the germline V gene are SGDLS and YYNGEE. As DNA, the CDR3 is TGTGCCAGCAGCGTAGTACCCCAGGGTGGGGGCTACACCTTC. It specifies CASSVVPQGGGYTF.

The chain is built from TRBV20-1 and TRBJ1-1; D is uncertain. Germline V gene lookup returns CDR1 DFQATT and CDR2 SNEGSKA (reference sequence). V lost 3 bases and J lost 4, with 6 bases in between. This CDR3 comprises 11 residues. In DNA, the CDR3 is TGCAGTGCTAGCGGCCCCACTGAAGCTTTCTTT. It encodes CSASGPTEAFF.

The V and J genes are TRBV9 and TRBJ2-5; weak D call: TRBD2 (6 bases). V dropped 4 bases and J dropped 5 bases, with 15 bases sitting between them. The CDR3 extends over 14 amino acids. Looked up from germline, CDR1 is SGDLS and CDR2 is YYNGEE. CDR3 loop: CASSSGTFPETQYF. The CDR3 DNA reads as TGTGCCAGCAGCTCTGGGACTTTTCCCGAGACCCAGTACTTC.

This chain uses TRBV2 with TRBJ2-3, with D perhaps TRBD2 (6 bases). From germline, CDR1 is SNHLY and CDR2 FYNNEI. This CDR3 is built from 15 residues. V was pared by 5 bases and J by 2 bases, with 14 bases between. CDR3 in amino acids: CASSSGTSHTDTQYF. DNA of the CDR3: TGTGCCAGCAGTTCCGGGACTTCACACACAGATACGCAGTATTTT.

V usage is TRBV4-1 and J usage is TRBJ2-1; 10 bases match TRBD2. CDR1 and CDR2 (germline): MGHRA, YSYEKL. The ends lost 0 bases at V and 8 bases at J; junction bases unmatched: 13. This CDR3 has 18 amino acids. CDR3 DNA: TGCGCCAGCAGCCAAGATCCCCCGGGAGCTAGCGGGAGAGATGAGCAGTTCTTC. It translates to CASSQDPPGASGRDEQFF.

The chain is built from TRBV2 and TRBJ1-5, with 10 bases aligning to TRBD1. Trimming took 7 bases from V and 6 from J; bases not matched to a gene: 6. Germline V CDR1 and CDR2: SNHLY, FYNNEI. This CDR3 contains 14 residues. The CDR3 protein is CASTRDRGTQPQHF. CDR3 DNA sequence: TGTGCCAGCACCCGGGACAGGGGTACTCAGCCCCAGCATTTT.

This chain links TRBV5-1 with TRBJ1-2; maybe TRBD1 (6 bases). This CDR3 is built from 14 residues. Trimming took 8 bases from V and 3 from J, leaving 17 bases between them. Germline CDR1 and CDR2: SGHRS and YFSETQ. CDR3 nucleotide sequence: TGCGCCAGGTGGACAGAGGGCGGCTACTATGGCTACACCTTC. It translates to CARWTEGGYYGYTF.

The gene calls are TRBV25-1 and TRBJ2-1; no clear D gene. Trimming removed 0 bases from V and 7 bases from J, with 7 bases in between. The CDR3 is made up of 13 amino acids. The germline gives CDR1 MGHDK, CDR2 SYGVNS. CDR3 nucleotide sequence: TGTGCCAGCAGTGAATATATCGGTAATGAGCAGTTCTTC. Translated, it gives CASSEYIGNEQFF.

This clone was observed a single time. The chain is built from TRBV14 and TRBJ1-2, with D tentatively TRBD1 (6 bases). Germline loops: CDR1 SGHDN, CDR2 FVKESK. The length of the CDR3 is 13 residues. The V end was cut by 1 base, the J end by 6 bases, with 9 bases between. The CDR3 loop is CASSQGAGDGYTF. Here the CDR3 DNA reads TGTGCCAGCAGCCAAGGGGCAGGGGATGGCTACACCTTC.

The chain links TRBV6-5 to TRBJ2-2; D ambiguous. CDR3 length: 13 residues. Trimming took off 3 bases at V and 7 bases at J, with 9 bases between the two ends. The germline gives CDR1 MNHEY, CDR2 SVGAGI. The DNA of the CDR3 is TGTGCCAGCAGTTATCTGCAGGACGGGGAGCTGTTTTTT. Protein sequence: CASSYLQDGELFF.

This chain links TRBV19 with TRBJ2-2; 9 positions match TRBD1. Trimming took 3 bases from V and 7 from J; bases not matched to a gene: 9. Germline V gene sequence: CDR1 LNHDA, CDR2 SQIVND (reference sequence). CDR3 length: 16 residues. The CDR3 region has the DNA TGTGCCAGTAGTATGTTGTCCGGACAGGGGAGCGGGGAGCTGTTTTTT. This codes for CASSMLSGQGSGELFF.

The rearrangement links TRBV29-1 to TRBJ2-5; 11 bases agree with TRBD2. V lost 4 bases to trimming and J lost 2 bases; unmatched junction nucleotides: 0. From germline, CDR1 is SQVTM and CDR2 ANQGSEA. This CDR3 contains 13 residues. DNA for the CDR3: TGCAGCGTTGTAGCGGGAGGGCAAGAGACCCAGTACTTC. Residues: CSVVAGGQETQYF. The full variable domain, in which reference TRBV29-1 and TRBJ2-5 provide the parts outside the CDR3, is SAVISQKPSRDICQRGTSLTIQCQVDSQVTMMFWYRQQPGQSLTLIATANQGSEATYESGFVIDKFPISRPNLTFSTLTVSNMSPEDSSIYLCSVVAGGQETQYFGPGTRLLVL.

This sequence joins TRBV7-1 and TRBJ2-7, with D possibly TRBD1 on 6 matching bases. TRBV7-1 is an ORF for which the function is uncertain. The CDR3 is 14 amino acids. Trimming removed 4 bases from V and 3 bases from J, with 13 bases in between. This CDR3 reads CASSLYGTHYEQYF. The CDR3 nucleotides are TGTGCCAGCAGCTTATATGGGACACACTACGAGCAGTACTTC.

The chain uses TRBV5-1 and TRBJ1-1; maybe TRBD1 (5 bases). The germline V gene has CDR1 SGHRS and CDR2 YFSETQ. V was shortened by 4 bases and J by 2 bases, with 18 bases between the two germline ends. CDR3 length equals 16 residues. The CDR3 DNA reads as TGCGCCAGCAGCGCCTCACCTACTGACAGTAACACTGAAGCTTTCTTT. Translated, it gives CASSASPTDSNTEAFF. The full variable domain, in which reference TRBV5-1 and TRBJ1-1 provide the parts outside the CDR3, is KAGVTQTPRYLIKTRGQQVTLSCSPISGHRSVSWYQQTPGQGLQFLFEYFSETQRNKGNFPGRFSGRQFSNSRSEMNVSTLELGDSALYLCASSASPTDSNTEAFFGQGTRLTVV.